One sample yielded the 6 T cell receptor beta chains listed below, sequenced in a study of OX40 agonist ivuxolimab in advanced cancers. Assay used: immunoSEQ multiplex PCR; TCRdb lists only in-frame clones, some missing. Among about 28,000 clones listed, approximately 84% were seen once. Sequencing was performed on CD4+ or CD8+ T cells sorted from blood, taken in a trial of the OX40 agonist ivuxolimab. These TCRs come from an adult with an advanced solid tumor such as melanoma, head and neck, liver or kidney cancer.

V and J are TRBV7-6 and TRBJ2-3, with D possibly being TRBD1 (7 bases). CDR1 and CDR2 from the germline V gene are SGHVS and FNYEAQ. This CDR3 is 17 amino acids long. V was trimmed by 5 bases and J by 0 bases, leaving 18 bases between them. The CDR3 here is CASSRRVPGGSTDTQYF. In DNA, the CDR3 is TGTGCCAGCAGCCGGCGGGTCCCAGGGGGGAGCACAGATACGCAGTATTTT.

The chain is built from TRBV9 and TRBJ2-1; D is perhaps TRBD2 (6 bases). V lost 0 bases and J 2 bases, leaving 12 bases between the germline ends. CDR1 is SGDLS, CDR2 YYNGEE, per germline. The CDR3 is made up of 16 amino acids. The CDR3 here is CASSVEGGAPYNEQFF. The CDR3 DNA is TGTGCCAGCAGCGTAGAAGGCGGGGCCCCCTACAATGAGCAGTTCTTC. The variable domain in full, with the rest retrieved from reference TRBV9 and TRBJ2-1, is DSGVTQTPKHLITATGQRVTLRCSPRSGDLSVYWYQQSLDQGLQFLIQYYNGEERAKGNILERFSAQQFPDLHSELNLSSLELGDSALYFCASSVEGGAPYNEQFFGPGTRLTVL.

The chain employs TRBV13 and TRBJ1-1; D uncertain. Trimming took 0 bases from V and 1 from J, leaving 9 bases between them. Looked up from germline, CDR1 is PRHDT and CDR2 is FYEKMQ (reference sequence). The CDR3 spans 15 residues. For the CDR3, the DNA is TGTGCCAGCAGCTTAGGGCTCGAGACGAACACTGAAGCTTTCTTT. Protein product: CASSLGLETNTEAFF.

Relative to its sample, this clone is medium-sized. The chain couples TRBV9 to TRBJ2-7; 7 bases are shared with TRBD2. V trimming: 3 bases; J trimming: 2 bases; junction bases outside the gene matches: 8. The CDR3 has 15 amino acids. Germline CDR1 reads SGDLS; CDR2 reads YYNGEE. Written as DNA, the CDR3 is TGTGCCAGCAGCGCCTTAGCGGGCCCGACCTACGAGCAGTACTTC. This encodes CASSALAGPTYEQYF.

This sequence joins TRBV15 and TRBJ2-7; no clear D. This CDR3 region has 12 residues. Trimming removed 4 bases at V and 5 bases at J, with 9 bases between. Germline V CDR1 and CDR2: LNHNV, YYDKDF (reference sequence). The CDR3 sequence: CATSTALDEQYF. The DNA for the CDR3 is TGTGCCACCAGCACCGCCCTGGACGAGCAGTACTTC.

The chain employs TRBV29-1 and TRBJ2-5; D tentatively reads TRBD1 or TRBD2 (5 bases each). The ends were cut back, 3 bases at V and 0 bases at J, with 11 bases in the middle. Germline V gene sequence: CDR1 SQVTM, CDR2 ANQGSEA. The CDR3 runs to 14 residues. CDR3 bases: TGCAGCGTTGACCGCCGGGGACACCAAGAGACCCAGTACTTC. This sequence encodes CSVDRRGHQETQYF.